A single sample gave rise to the 15 T cell receptor beta chains below, sequenced in a study of circulating and synovial CD4+ cells in juvenile arthritis. Produced via immunoSEQ multiplex PCR; TCRdb's table is partial and in-frame only. The repertoire holds around 30,000 clones, with over 90% as singletons. Material: CD4+ T cells from blood. These receptors were obtained from a human donor with juvenile idiopathic arthritis.

This chain joins TRBV7-9 and TRBJ1-2; no definite D call. The V gene lost 3 bases and the J gene lost 1 base, with 9 bases spanning the gap. The germline V gene encodes CDR1 SEHNR and CDR2 FQNEAQ (reference sequence). This CDR3 contains 14 residues. The CDR3: CASSLEGFNYGYTF. The DNA of the CDR3 is TGTGCCAGCAGCTTGGAGGGATTTAACTATGGCTACACCTTC.

The chain employs TRBV15 and TRBJ1-4; weak D call: TRBD1 (5 bases). This CDR3 spans 15 amino acids. Trimming pared 0 bases from V and 4 bases from J, leaving 9 bases between. Germline CDR1 reads LNHNV; CDR2 reads YYDKDF (reference sequence). The CDR3 coding sequence is TGTGCCACCAGCAGAGAGGGGGGGGGTAATGAAAAACTGTTTTTT. Protein product: CATSREGGGNEKLFF.

This clone was recorded only once. The V gene is TRBV5-4, the J gene TRBJ2-3, with D possibly matching TRBD1 (5 bases). The germline V and J ends were trimmed by 4 bases and 5 bases, with 17 bases remaining between them. The germline gives CDR1 SGHNT, CDR2 YYREEE (reference sequence). The CDR3 extends over 15 amino acids. This chain's CDR3 is CASSPLDRVEDTQYF. CDR3 in DNA: TGTGCCAGCAGCCCACTTGACAGAGTCGAAGATACGCAGTATTTT.

The V call is TRBV30, the J call TRBJ1-1; D is unclear. CDR3 size: 17 residues. Per the germline V gene, CDR1 is GTSNPN and CDR2 is SVGIG (reference sequence). V was pared by 2 bases and J by 5 bases, with 24 bases between. The CDR3 loop is CAWSLGRTPFVRTEAFF. In nucleotides, the CDR3 is TGTGCCTGGAGTCTTGGCAGGACTCCTTTCGTGAGAACTGAAGCTTTCTTT.

This chain links TRBV6-4 with TRBJ2-5; 8 positions agree with TRBD1. V lost 2 bases and J lost 2; bases outside the gene matches: 7. The CDR3 runs to 16 residues. Germline lookup yields CDR1 MRHNA and CDR2 SNTAGT. CDR3 DNA sequence: TGTGCCAGCAGTGACCATGGCGGACAGGGTCAAGAGACCCAGTACTTC. The encoded protein is CASSDHGGQGQETQYF.

This chain connects TRBV6-1 to TRBJ2-7, with 12 bases that match TRBD1. The CDR3 runs to 15 residues. CDR1 is MNHNS and CDR2 is SASEGT in the germline V gene. Trimming cost V 4 bases and J 7 bases; bases outside gene matches: 8. CDR3 DNA sequence: TGTGCCAGCAGTGCTCCCGGGACAGGGGGCTGGGAGCAGTACTTC. Amino acids: CASSAPGTGGWEQYF.

The chain is built from TRBV30 and TRBJ1-1; D call uncertain. This CDR3 spans 13 amino acids. Trimming stripped 3 bases from V and 3 bases from J, with 11 bases between. Germline values: CDR1 GTSNPN, CDR2 SVGIG (reference sequence). The CDR3 protein is CAWRGGRDTEAFF. In nucleotides, the CDR3 is TGTGCCTGGAGAGGAGGGCGAGACACTGAAGCTTTCTTT.

The chain joins TRBV7-2 to TRBJ2-3, with a possible D match to TRBD2 (6 bases). CDR3 length: 12 amino acids. The V gene lost 10 bases and the J gene lost 4 bases, with 12 bases spanning the gap. Germline CDR1 SGHTA, CDR2 FQGNSA. The CDR3 bases are TGTGCCAATCGCGGGGTATCAGATACGCAGTATTTT. This sequence encodes CANRGVSDTQYF.

The chain has TRBV2 and TRBJ1-5, with D uncertain. Trimming left V 4 bases short and J 3 bases short, with 7 bases between. CDR3 length equals 13 residues. Germline-derived CDR1 and CDR2 are SNHLY and FYNNEI. The CDR3: CASSGGINQPQHF. The CDR3, as DNA: TGTGCCAGCAGTGGCGGGATCAATCAGCCCCAGCATTTT.

V usage is TRBV5-6 and J usage is TRBJ1-2, with D perhaps matching TRBD1 (6 bases). Germline CDR1 SGHDT, CDR2 YYEEEE. The CDR3 has 15 amino acids. Trimming left V 4 bases short and J 2 bases short, with 15 bases between. This chain's CDR3 is CASSGSLGQNYGYTF. The CDR3, as DNA: TGTGCCAGCAGCGGGTCCCTGGGACAAAACTATGGCTACACCTTC.

This rearrangement joins TRBV5-4 to TRBJ2-1, with TRBD1 matching 9 bases. There are 17 residues in the CDR3. V lost 0 bases, J lost 4 bases, and 8 bases stayed unmatched. In germline, CDR1 is SGHNT, CDR2 YYREEE (reference sequence). The CDR3 DNA reads TGTGCCAGCAGCTTGGGGGGACAGGGTTCTCGGTACAATGAGCAGTTCTTC. This translates into CASSLGGQGSRYNEQFF. Using reference TRBV5-4 and TRBJ2-1 for the parts outside the CDR3, the full variable domain is ETGVTQSPTHLIKTRGQQVTLRCSSQSGHNTVSWYQQALGQGPQFIFQYYREEENGRGNFPPRFSGLQFPNYSSELNVNALELDDSALYLCASSLGGQGSRYNEQFFGPGTRLTVL.

The rearrangement uses TRBV5-5 and TRBJ1-1; 7 positions match TRBD1. Trimming removed 2 bases from V and 0 bases from J; junction bases left unmatched: 4. Germline CDR1 SGHKS, CDR2 YYEKEE (reference sequence). The CDR3 loop spans 15 amino acids. CDR3 amino acids: CASSLRDSLNTEAFF. As DNA, the CDR3 is TGTGCCAGCAGCTTACGGGACAGCTTGAACACTGAAGCTTTCTTT.

The V call is TRBV5-1, the J call TRBJ1-3; D gene uncertain. The CDR3 runs to 13 residues. Germline V lookup: CDR1 SGHRS, CDR2 YFSETQ. The germline V and J ends were trimmed by 7 bases and 4 bases, with 12 bases remaining between them. The CDR3: CASGPYVGNTIYF. For the CDR3, the DNA is TGCGCCAGCGGTCCCTACGTCGGAAACACCATATATTTT.

The chain is built from TRBV5-4 and TRBJ2-7; tentatively, D is TRBD2 (6 bases). The V gene lost 2 bases and the J gene lost 0 bases, with 12 bases spanning the gap. This CDR3 is 15 amino acids long. Germline CDR1 and CDR2: SGHNT and YYREEE (reference sequence). CDR3 coding DNA: TGTGCCAGCAGCTTCGGAGGGGCAAGCTCCTACGAGCAGTACTTC. Translation: CASSFGGASSYEQYF. Full variable domain (outside the CDR3, taken from reference TRBV5-4 and TRBJ2-7): ETGVTQSPTHLIKTRGQQVTLRCSSQSGHNTVSWYQQALGQGPQFIFQYYREEENGRGNFPPRFSGLQFPNYSSELNVNALELDDSALYLCASSFGGASSYEQYFGPGTRLTVT.

The chain carries TRBV5-6 and TRBJ1-5, with TRBD1 matching 9 bases. The germline V gene has CDR1 SGHDT and CDR2 YYEEEE. The CDR3 loop spans 17 amino acids. V was pared by 3 bases and J by 0 bases, with 7 bases of the junction left unmatched. The CDR3 DNA is TGTGCCAGCAGCTGGGGGACAGGGACCCATAGCAATCAGCCCCAGCATTTT. Translated: CASSWGTGTHSNQPQHF.